Presented here are 23 T cell receptor beta chains from one specimen sequenced in a study of technical replicates of blood from several donors. The assay was immunoSEQ multiplex PCR, and TCRdb's table has in-frame clones only and misses some. The data show about 88,000 clones, with over 90% seen just once and 0.25% held by the top ten. The sequencing sample was made of T cells isolated from PBMCs. The receptors stem from a human donor in good health.

The chain joins TRBV27 to TRBJ1-1; 7 bases agree with TRBD1. Germline values: CDR1 MNHEY, CDR2 SMNVEV (reference sequence). The junction had 15 bases not matched to a gene; V was cut back by 4 bases and J by 1 base. CDR3 length equals 18 residues. DNA for the CDR3: TGTGCCAGCAGTTATAGGGGGCAGTCAACTTTAAAGAACACTGAAGCTTTCTTT. This translates into CASSYRGQSTLKNTEAFF.

This chain uses TRBV5-6 with TRBJ1-1; TRBD1 might be the D (5 bases). This CDR3 is 12 amino acids long. Trimming cost V 0 bases and J 10 bases, with 10 bases left between them. CDR1 SGHDT and CDR2 YYEEEE come from the germline V gene. The CDR3 coding sequence is TGTGCCAGCAGCTTGGGGGGGGGACGAGCTTTCTTT. This codes for CASSLGGGRAFF.

The rearrangement links TRBV6-1 to TRBJ1-5; the D is unclear. The V end was cut by 2 bases, the J end by 2 bases, with 10 bases between. Germline loops: CDR1 MNHNS, CDR2 SASEGT. This CDR3 contains 15 residues. For the CDR3, the DNA is TGTGCCAGCAGTGAACTTGGTGCGGGCAATCAGCCCCAGCATTTT. Encoded protein: CASSELGAGNQPQHF.

This clone appeared a single time. This chain links TRBV6-1 with TRBJ2-1; 12 positions agree with TRBD2. J gave up 8 bases and V 4 bases, and 6 bases lay outside the gene matches. The germline V gene encodes CDR1 MNHNS and CDR2 SASEGT. The CDR3 runs to 15 residues. CDR3 in amino acids: CASSVTSGGADEQFF. Written as DNA, the CDR3 is TGTGCCAGCAGTGTGACTAGCGGGGGAGCCGATGAGCAGTTCTTC.

This chain uses TRBV15 with TRBJ1-2; D is uncertain. There are 15 residues in the CDR3. The V gene lost 0 bases and the J gene lost 8 bases, with 16 bases spanning the gap. Germline loops: CDR1 LNHNV, CDR2 YYDKDF (reference sequence). Here the CDR3 reads CATSRDSGVSRGYTF. CDR3 DNA: TGTGCCACCAGCAGAGATAGCGGCGTTTCGAGGGGCTACACCTTC.

This clone was seen a single time. A read error may account for a junction end that differs from germline. The chain joins TRBV29-1 to TRBJ1-1, with TRBD1 matching over 7 bases. Germline values: CDR1 SQVTM, CDR2 ANQGSEA. The CDR3 extends over 11 amino acids. The CDR3 reads CSAAIDRAYPF. The CDR3 nucleotides are TGCAGCGCCGCCATCGACAGGGCTTACCCGTTT.

This chain connects TRBV5-1 to TRBJ1-6; 7 positions agree with TRBD1. CDR3 size: 16 residues. V was pared by 0 bases and J by 5 bases, with 5 bases of the junction left unmatched. CDR1 is SGHRS, CDR2 YFSETQ, per germline. The CDR3 sequence: CASSLAGQLDNSPLHF. In DNA, the CDR3 is TGCGCCAGCAGCTTGGCGGGACAGCTCGATAATTCACCCCTCCACTTT.

The chain employs TRBV7-9 and TRBJ2-7; D may be TRBD1 (5 bases). V was pared by 5 bases and J by 4 bases, with 21 bases between. The CDR3 is made up of 16 amino acids. CDR1 and CDR2 from the germline V gene are SEHNR and FQNEAQ (reference sequence). CDR3 amino acids: CASSQTPTRARYEQYF. The DNA of the CDR3 is TGTGCCAGCAGCCAGACTCCCACCAGGGCGAGGTACGAGCAGTACTTC.

The chain uses TRBV6-1 and TRBJ1-2; D remains unclear. CDR3 size: 15 residues. V was trimmed by 1 base and J by 4 bases, leaving 13 bases between them. Germline CDR1 is MNHNS and CDR2 is SASEGT. CDR3 amino acids: CASSEDDGLSYGYTF. In DNA form, the CDR3 reads TGTGCCAGCAGTGAAGACGATGGCTTAAGCTATGGCTACACCTTC.

This chain uses TRBV4-1 with TRBJ1-4, with 12 positions matching TRBD1. Germline-derived CDR1 and CDR2 are MGHRA and YSYEKL. With 1 base clipped from V and 4 bases from J, the junction kept 10 bases outside the gene matches. This CDR3 has 19 residues. The CDR3 DNA follows: TGCGCCAGCAGCCAAGGTCCGGGACAGGGGGCTAGGGGTAATGAAAAACTGTTTTTT. Translation gives CASSQGPGQGARGNEKLFF.

The rearrangement joins TRBV5-6 to TRBJ2-7, with D perhaps matching TRBD1 (6 bases). Per the germline V gene, CDR1 is SGHDT and CDR2 is YYEEEE. V was cut by 0 bases and J by 3 bases, with 10 bases left in between. The CDR3 extends over 14 amino acids. CDR3 DNA sequence: TGTGCCAGCAGCTTGGTGACAGGCAACTACGAGCAGTACTTC. As protein: CASSLVTGNYEQYF.

The CDR3 sequence is CASSGGDDGGGDYGYTF. CDR3 in DNA: TGCGCCAGCAGCGGGGGGGATGACGGGGGCGGCGACTATGGCTACACCTTC. The J gene is TRBJ1-2, the V gene TRBV5-1; a weak D match, TRBD1 (6 bases). CDR1 and CDR2 (germline): SGHRS, YFSETQ. The V gene lost 4 bases and the J gene lost 3 bases, with 22 bases spanning the gap. This CDR3 is 17 amino acids long.

J is TRBJ1-2 and V is TRBV19; the D gene is possibly TRBD1 (5 bases). There are 18 residues in the CDR3. V lost 6 bases and J 0 bases, leaving 23 bases between the germline ends. Germline V CDR1 and CDR2: LNHDA, SQIVND (reference sequence). CDR3 sequence: CASRPLLGGRITNYGYTF. The DNA for the CDR3 is TGTGCCAGTAGGCCCTTATTGGGGGGACGGATTACTAACTATGGCTACACCTTC. The whole variable domain, remainder taken from reference TRBV19 and TRBJ1-2, is DGGITQSPKYLFRKEGQNVTLSCEQNLNHDAMYWYRQDPGQGLRLIYYSQIVNDFQKGDIAEGYSVSREKKESFPLTVTSAQKNPTAFYLCASRPLLGGRITNYGYTFGSGTRLTVV.

The chain has TRBV7-8 and TRBJ1-5; D is undetermined. The CDR3 totals 14 residues. The germline CDR1 and CDR2 sequences are SGHVS and FQNEAQ. V lost 2 bases and J lost 6, with 11 bases in between. The CDR3 protein is CASSLTVSGQPQHF. CDR3 sequence (DNA): TGTGCCAGCAGCTTAACGGTTTCGGGTCAGCCCCAGCATTTT.

The V gene is TRBV5-1, the J gene TRBJ2-3; 12 bases align to TRBD2. There are 15 residues in the CDR3. V shed 0 bases, J shed 5 bases, and the junction held 1 base outside the gene matches. Germline V gene lookup returns CDR1 SGHRS and CDR2 YFSETQ. The CDR3 loop reads CASSLASGGGDTQYF. The DNA of the CDR3 is TGCGCCAGCAGCTTGGCTAGCGGGGGGGGAGATACGCAGTATTTT.

The CDR3 DNA follows: TGTGCCTGGAGTTCCGGGACTAGCGAGGAGACCCAGTACTTC. Its protein product is CAWSSGTSEETQYF. The genes are TRBV30 and TRBJ2-5; 10 bases map to TRBD2. The CDR3 length is 14 residues. Trimming took 2 bases from V and 5 from J; bases not matched to a gene: 5. Germline CDR1 GTSNPN, CDR2 SVGIG (reference sequence).

This clone was seen a single time. The V call is TRBV4-1, the J call TRBJ2-7; 7 positions match TRBD2. This CDR3 region has 14 residues. With V trimmed by 5 bases and J by 3 bases, 7 bases remained unmatched. Germline CDR1 is MGHRA and CDR2 is YSYEKL. The DNA for the CDR3 is TGCGCCAGCAGCGAGGGACCGGGGGGCTACGAGCAGTACTTC. Encoded protein: CASSEGPGGYEQYF.

The V call is TRBV21-1, the J call TRBJ2-5; whether TRBD1, the table's D call, matches the DNA was not checked. TRBV21-1 is assigned pseudogene status. The CDR3 totals 15 residues. The CDR3 reads CASSKAGREPETQYF. In DNA form, the CDR3 reads TGTGCCAGCAGCAAAGCGGGGCGAGAGCCAGAGACCCAGTACTTC.

This chain links TRBV2 with TRBJ2-5, with a possible D match to TRBD2 (6 bases). The CDR3 has 12 residues. In germline, CDR1 is SNHLY, CDR2 FYNNEI. Deletions cut 6 bases from V and 4 bases from J, with 9 bases between. The CDR3 DNA reads as TGTGCCAGCAGGACTAGTGGAGAGACCCAGTACTTC. The encoded protein is CASRTSGETQYF.

This sequence joins TRBV15 and TRBJ1-3; no clear D gene. This CDR3 has 16 residues. Germline CDR1 and CDR2: LNHNV and YYDKDF (reference sequence). V lost 1 base and J lost 4, with 14 bases in between. CDR3: CATSRVGVGSGNTIYF. The CDR3 nucleotides are TGTGCCACCAGCAGAGTGGGTGTGGGCTCCGGAAACACCATATATTTT.

The chain joins TRBV7-2 to TRBJ1-1; the D gene is possibly TRBD1 (6 bases). Germline V gives CDR1 SGHTA, CDR2 FQGNSA. Trimming removed 3 bases from V and 10 bases from J, with 12 bases in between. The CDR3 sequence is 12 residues long. The CDR3 coding sequence is TGTGCCAGCAGCTTCCCCAGGGGTCGAGCTTTCTTT. This sequence encodes CASSFPRGRAFF.

The chain carries TRBV27 and TRBJ2-7; 8 bases match TRBD2. CDR1 is MNHEY and CDR2 is SMNVEV in the germline V gene (reference sequence). The V gene end was trimmed by 5 bases and the J gene end by 0 bases; junction bases not matched to a gene: 12. This CDR3 has 17 residues. DNA for the CDR3: TGTGCCAGCAGTCCTAGATCCGGGACTAGAGTCTCCTACGAGCAGTACTTC. It is translated as CASSPRSGTRVSYEQYF.

The rearrangement links TRBV6-5 to TRBJ2-5; perhaps TRBD1 as D (6 bases). V gave up 2 bases and J gave up 3 bases, with 13 bases separating them. Germline CDR1 and CDR2: MNHEY and SVGAGI. There are 15 residues in the CDR3. CDR3 sequence: CASSYHEDSKETQYF. CDR3 nucleotide sequence: TGTGCCAGCAGTTACCATGAGGACAGCAAAGAGACCCAGTACTTC.